The source of this TCR beta chain is a study of control samples from healthy donors and cancer patients. Libraries were prepared by immunoSEQ multiplex PCR; TCRdb keeps only in-frame clonotypes and omits some of them. The sample holds about 92,000 clones, more than 75% seen once. This CDR3 has 14 residues. The ends were cut back, 7 bases at V and 1 base at J, with 10 bases in the middle. Germline V gene data show CDR1 as LGHDT and CDR2 as YNNKEL (reference sequence). This clonotype was obtained from a woman aged 60-75 years in good health. V gene TRBV3-1 (or the pseudogene TRBV3-2) combines with J gene TRBJ2-2; D possibly corresponds to TRBD1 (5 bases). Source material: blood. The CDR3 is CASNNRLNTGELFF. In nucleotides, the CDR3 is TGTGCCAGCAATAACAGGCTGAACACCGGGGAGCTGTTTTTT.